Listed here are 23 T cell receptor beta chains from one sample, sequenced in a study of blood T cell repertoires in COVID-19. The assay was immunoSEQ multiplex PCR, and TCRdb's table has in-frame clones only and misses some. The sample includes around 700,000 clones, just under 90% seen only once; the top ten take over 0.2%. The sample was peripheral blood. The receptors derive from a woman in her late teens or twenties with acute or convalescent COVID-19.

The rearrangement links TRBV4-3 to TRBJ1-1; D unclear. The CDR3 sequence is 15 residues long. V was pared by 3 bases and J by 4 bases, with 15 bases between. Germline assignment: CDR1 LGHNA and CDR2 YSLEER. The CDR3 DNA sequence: TGCGCCAGCAGCCACGTAGGTGACACGGCCACTGAAGCTTTCTTT. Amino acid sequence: CASSHVGDTATEAFF.

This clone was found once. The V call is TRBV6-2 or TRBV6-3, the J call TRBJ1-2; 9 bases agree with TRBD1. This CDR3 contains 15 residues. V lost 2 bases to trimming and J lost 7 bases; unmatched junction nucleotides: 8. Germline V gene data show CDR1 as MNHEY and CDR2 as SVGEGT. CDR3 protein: CASSYTNRGPFGYTF. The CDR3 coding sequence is TGTGCCAGCAGTTACACGAACAGGGGGCCTTTTGGCTACACCTTC.

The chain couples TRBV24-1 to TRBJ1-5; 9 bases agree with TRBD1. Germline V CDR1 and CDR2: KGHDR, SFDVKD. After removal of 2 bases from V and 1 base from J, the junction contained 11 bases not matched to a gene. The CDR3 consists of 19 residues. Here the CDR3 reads CATSDSPGQGGWSNQPQHF. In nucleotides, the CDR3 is TGTGCCACCAGTGATTCCCCGGGACAGGGAGGTTGGAGCAATCAGCCCCAGCATTTT.

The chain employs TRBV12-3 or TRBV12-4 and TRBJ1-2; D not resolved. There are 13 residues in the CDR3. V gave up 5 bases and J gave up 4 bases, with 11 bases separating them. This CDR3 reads CASSRKAIYGYTF. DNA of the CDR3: TGTGCCAGCAGTCGAAAAGCTATCTATGGCTACACCTTC.

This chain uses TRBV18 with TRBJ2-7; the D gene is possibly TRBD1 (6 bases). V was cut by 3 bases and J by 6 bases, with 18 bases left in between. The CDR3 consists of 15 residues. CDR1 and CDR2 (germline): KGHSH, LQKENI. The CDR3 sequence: CASSPSTRGYSEQYF. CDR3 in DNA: TGTGCCAGCTCACCCTCGACCAGGGGCTACTCCGAGCAGTACTTC.

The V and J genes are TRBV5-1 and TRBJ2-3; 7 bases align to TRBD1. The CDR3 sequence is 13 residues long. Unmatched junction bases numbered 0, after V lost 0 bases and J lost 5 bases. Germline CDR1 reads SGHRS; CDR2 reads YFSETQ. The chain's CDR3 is CASSLDRGDTQYF. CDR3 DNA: TGCGCCAGCAGCTTGGACAGGGGAGATACGCAGTATTTT.

CDR3 nucleotide sequence: TGTGCCAGCAGCCTGCGGGTAGCGGGGGGTGGGGACATTCAGTACTTC. Amino acid sequence: CASSLRVAGGGDIQYF. The J gene is TRBJ2-4, the V gene TRBV5-4; 10 nucleotides align to TRBD2. Trimming cost V 4 bases and J 8 bases; bases outside gene matches: 12. The CDR3 covers 16 residues. The germline V gene has CDR1 SGHNT and CDR2 YYREEE (reference sequence). The variable domain in full, with the rest retrieved from reference TRBV5-4 and TRBJ2-4, is ETGVTQSPTHLIKTRGQQVTLRCSSQSGHNTVSWYQQALGQGPQFIFQYYREEENGRGNFPPRFSGLQFPNYSSELNVNALELDDSALYLCASSLRVAGGGDIQYFGAGTRLSVL.

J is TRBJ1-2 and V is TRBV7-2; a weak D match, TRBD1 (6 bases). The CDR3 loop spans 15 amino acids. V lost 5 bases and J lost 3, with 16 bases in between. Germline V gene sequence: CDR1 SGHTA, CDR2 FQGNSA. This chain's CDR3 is CASSRTAGVHYGYTF. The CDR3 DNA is TGTGCCAGCAGCCGTACTGCAGGGGTTCACTATGGCTACACCTTC. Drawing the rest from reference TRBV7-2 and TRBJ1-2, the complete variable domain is GAGVSQSPSNKVTEKGKDVELRCDPISGHTALYWYRQSLGQGLEFLIYFQGNSAPDKSGLPSDRFSAERTGGSVSTLTIQRTQQEDSAVYLCASSRTAGVHYGYTFGSGTRLTVV.

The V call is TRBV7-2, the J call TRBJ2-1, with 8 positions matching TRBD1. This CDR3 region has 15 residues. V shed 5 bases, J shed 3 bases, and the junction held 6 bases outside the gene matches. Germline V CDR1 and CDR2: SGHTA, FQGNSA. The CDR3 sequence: CASSRGQVIYNEQFF. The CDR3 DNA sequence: TGTGCCAGCAGCCGGGGACAGGTTATCTACAATGAGCAGTTCTTC.

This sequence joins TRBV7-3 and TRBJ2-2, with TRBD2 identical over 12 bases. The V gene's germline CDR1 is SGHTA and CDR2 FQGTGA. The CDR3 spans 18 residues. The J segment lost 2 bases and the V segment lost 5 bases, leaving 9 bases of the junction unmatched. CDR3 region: CASSPYRLAGDNTGELFF. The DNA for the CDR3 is TGTGCCAGCAGCCCCTATAGACTAGCGGGGGATAACACCGGGGAGCTGTTTTTT.

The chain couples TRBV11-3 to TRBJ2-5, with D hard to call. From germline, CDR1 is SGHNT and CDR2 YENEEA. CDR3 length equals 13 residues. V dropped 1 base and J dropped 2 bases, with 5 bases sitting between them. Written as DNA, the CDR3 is TGTGCCAGCAGCTTAGTACAGCAAGAGACCCAGTACTTC. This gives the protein CASSLVQQETQYF.

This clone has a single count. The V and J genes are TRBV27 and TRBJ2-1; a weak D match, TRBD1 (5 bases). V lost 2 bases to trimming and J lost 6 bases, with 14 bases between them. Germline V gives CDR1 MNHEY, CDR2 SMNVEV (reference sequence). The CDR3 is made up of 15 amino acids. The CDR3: CASSLGAPWGNEQFF. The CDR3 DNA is TGTGCCAGCAGTTTAGGGGCGCCCTGGGGCAATGAGCAGTTCTTC.

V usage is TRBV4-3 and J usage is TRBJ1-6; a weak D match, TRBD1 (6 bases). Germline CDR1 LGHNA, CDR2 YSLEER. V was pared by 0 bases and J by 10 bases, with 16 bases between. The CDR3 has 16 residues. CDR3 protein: CASSQEAGAGGSPLHF. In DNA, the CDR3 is TGCGCCAGCAGCCAAGAAGCAGGGGCTGGTGGATCACCCCTCCACTTT.

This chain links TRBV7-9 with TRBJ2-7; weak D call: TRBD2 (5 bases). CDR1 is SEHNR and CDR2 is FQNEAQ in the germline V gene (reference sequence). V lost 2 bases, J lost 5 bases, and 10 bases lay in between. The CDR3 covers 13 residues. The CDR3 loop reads CASSLRGIDEQYF. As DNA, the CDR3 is TGTGCCAGCAGCTTAAGAGGGATCGACGAGCAGTACTTC.

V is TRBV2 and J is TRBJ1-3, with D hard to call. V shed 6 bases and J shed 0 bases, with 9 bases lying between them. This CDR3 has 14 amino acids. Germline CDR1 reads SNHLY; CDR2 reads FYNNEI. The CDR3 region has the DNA TGTGCCAGCAGGACTGGGAGCTCTGGAAACACCATATATTTT. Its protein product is CASRTGSSGNTIYF.

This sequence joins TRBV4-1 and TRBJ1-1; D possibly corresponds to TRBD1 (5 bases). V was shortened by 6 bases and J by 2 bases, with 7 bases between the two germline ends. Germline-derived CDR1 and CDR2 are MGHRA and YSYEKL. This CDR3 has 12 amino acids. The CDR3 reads CASSQGNTEAFF. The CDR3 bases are TGCGCCAGCAGTCAGGGAAACACTGAAGCTTTCTTT.

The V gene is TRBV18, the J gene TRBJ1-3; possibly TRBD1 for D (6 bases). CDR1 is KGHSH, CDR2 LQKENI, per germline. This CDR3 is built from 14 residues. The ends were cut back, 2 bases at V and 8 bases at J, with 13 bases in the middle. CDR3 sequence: CASSPTGIEDTIYF. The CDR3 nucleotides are TGTGCCAGCTCACCAACAGGGATAGAAGACACCATATATTTT.

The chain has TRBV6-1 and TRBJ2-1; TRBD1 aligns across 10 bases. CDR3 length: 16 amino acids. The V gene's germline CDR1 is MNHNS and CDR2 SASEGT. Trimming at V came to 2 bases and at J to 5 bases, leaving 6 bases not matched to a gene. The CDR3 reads CASSEYLGQGNNEQFF. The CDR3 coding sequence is TGTGCCAGCAGTGAATATTTGGGACAGGGGAACAATGAGCAGTTCTTC.

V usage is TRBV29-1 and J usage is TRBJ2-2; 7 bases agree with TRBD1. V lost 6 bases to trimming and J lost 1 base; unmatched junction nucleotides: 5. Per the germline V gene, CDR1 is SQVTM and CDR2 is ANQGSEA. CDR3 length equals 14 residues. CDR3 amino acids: CSVLQGRNTGELFF. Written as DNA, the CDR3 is TGCAGCGTGCTACAGGGGAGGAACACCGGGGAGCTGTTTTTT.

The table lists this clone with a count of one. CDR3 protein: CASSSPGPEQFF. In DNA, the CDR3 is TGCGCCAGCAGCTCTCCAGGTCCGGAGCAGTTCTTC. The V gene is TRBV5-1, the J gene TRBJ2-1; D is uncertain. The V and J ends lost 3 bases and 10 bases respectively, with 11 bases between them. The germline gives CDR1 SGHRS, CDR2 YFSETQ. This CDR3 has 12 residues. The full variable domain, its missing parts supplied by reference TRBV5-1 and TRBJ2-1, is KAGVTQTPRYLIKTRGQQVTLSCSPISGHRSVSWYQQTPGQGLQFLFEYFSETQRNKGNFPGRFSGRQFSNSRSEMNVSTLELGDSALYLCASSSPGPEQFFGPGTRLTVL.

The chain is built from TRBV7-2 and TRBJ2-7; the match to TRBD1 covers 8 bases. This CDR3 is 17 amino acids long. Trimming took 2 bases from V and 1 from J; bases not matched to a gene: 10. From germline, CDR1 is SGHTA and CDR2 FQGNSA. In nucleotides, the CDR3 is TGTGCCAGCAGCTTACAAGTCTTGGGGACAGGTTCCTACGAGCAGTACTTC. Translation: CASSLQVLGTGSYEQYF.

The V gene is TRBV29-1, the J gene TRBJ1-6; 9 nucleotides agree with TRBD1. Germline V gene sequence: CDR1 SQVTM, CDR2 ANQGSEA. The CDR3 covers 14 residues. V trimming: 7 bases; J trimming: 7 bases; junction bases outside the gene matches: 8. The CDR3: CSAATGQGNSPLHF. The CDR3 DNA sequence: TGCAGCGCTGCGACGGGACAGGGCAATTCACCCCTCCACTTT.

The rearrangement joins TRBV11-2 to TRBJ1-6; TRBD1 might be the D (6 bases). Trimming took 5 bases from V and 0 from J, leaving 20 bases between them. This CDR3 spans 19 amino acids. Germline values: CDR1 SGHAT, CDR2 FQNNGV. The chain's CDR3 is CASSLSSGHLSSYNSPLHF. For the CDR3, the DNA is TGTGCCAGCAGCCTATCATCGGGACACCTTAGCTCCTATAATTCACCCCTCCACTTT.